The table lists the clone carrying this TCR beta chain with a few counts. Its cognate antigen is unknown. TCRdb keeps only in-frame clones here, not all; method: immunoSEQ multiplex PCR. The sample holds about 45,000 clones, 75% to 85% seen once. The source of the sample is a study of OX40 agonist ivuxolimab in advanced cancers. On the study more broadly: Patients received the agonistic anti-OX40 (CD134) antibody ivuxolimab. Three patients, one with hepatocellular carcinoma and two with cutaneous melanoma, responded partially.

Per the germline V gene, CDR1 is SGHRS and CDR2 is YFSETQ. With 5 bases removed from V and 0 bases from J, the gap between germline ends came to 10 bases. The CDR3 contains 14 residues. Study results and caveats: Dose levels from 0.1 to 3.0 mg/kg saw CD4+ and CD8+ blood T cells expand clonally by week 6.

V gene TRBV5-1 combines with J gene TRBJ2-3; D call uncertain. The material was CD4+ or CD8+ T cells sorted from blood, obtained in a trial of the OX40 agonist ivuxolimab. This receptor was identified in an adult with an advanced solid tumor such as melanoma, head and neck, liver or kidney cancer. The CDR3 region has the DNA TGCGCCAGCAGTACGGCAGTGAGCACAGATACGCAGTATTTT. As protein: CASSTAVSTDTQYF.